These 25 T cell receptor beta chains originate from one sample sequenced in a study of blood T cell repertoires in COVID-19. The repertoire was sequenced with immunoSEQ multiplex PCR; TCRdb's copy has only in-frame clones and lacks some. The table records just over 150,000 clones, 84% of them present only once. Material for sequencing was peripheral blood. Every receptor here comes from a woman aged 45-65 years with acute or convalescent COVID-19.

The sample holds a few counts of this clone. This sequence joins TRBV5-1 and TRBJ2-2; TRBD2 might be the D (5 bases). The CDR3 is made up of 14 amino acids. Germline CDR1 and CDR2: SGHRS and YFSETQ. V dropped 3 bases and J dropped 4 bases, with 10 bases sitting between them. The CDR3 DNA reads as TGCGCCAGCAGCTCCTGGGAGAGCACCGGGGAGCTGTTTTTT. Its translation is CASSSWESTGELFF.

The chain combines TRBV5-1 with TRBJ1-2; 9 nucleotides agree with TRBD1. CDR3 length: 15 residues. Germline values: CDR1 SGHRS, CDR2 YFSETQ. After removal of 3 bases from V and 8 bases from J, the junction contained 11 bases not matched to a gene. In DNA, the CDR3 is TGCGCCAGCAGCTCCTCCGGACAGGGGTCGGGAGGCTACACCTTC. It is translated as CASSSSGQGSGGYTF.

The chain is built from TRBV19 and TRBJ1-5, with 7 nucleotides matching TRBD1. V trimming: 4 bases; J trimming: 3 bases; junction bases outside the gene matches: 3. The CDR3 sequence is 14 residues long. Germline V gene lookup returns CDR1 LNHDA and CDR2 SQIVND (reference sequence). The CDR3 nucleotides read TGTGCCAGTAGTAGGCAGGGGGTCAATCAGCCCCAGCATTTT. Protein: CASSRQGVNQPQHF.

The chain recombines TRBV6-5 with TRBJ2-5; D not resolved. Between the trimmed V and J ends, which lost 8 bases and 2 bases, there was a span of 15 bases. Germline V gene sequence: CDR1 MNHEY, CDR2 SVGAGI. This CDR3 is 14 amino acids long. CDR3 in amino acids: CASATQWAQETQYF. The CDR3 DNA is TGTGCCAGCGCGACCCAGTGGGCACAAGAGACCCAGTACTTC.

The chain combines TRBV4-1 with TRBJ2-1; D gene ambiguous. Per germline, CDR1 MGHRA and CDR2 YSYEKL. V was shortened by 1 base and J by 7 bases, with 5 bases between the two germline ends. The CDR3 covers 12 residues. The CDR3 DNA sequence: TGCGCCAGCAGCCAAGTCAGGAATGAGCAGTTCTTC. Translated, it gives CASSQVRNEQFF.

The rearrangement links TRBV27 to TRBJ1-5, with D unresolved. V was trimmed by 2 bases and J by 2 bases, leaving 7 bases between them. This CDR3 has 14 amino acids. The germline V gene encodes CDR1 MNHEY and CDR2 SMNVEV (reference sequence). This CDR3 is CASSLAAGNQPQHF. In nucleotides, the CDR3 is TGTGCCAGCAGTTTAGCGGCAGGCAATCAGCCCCAGCATTTT.

V usage is TRBV2 and J usage is TRBJ1-1; a possible D gene is TRBD1 (5 bases). The CDR3 loop spans 16 amino acids. The V gene lost 2 bases and the J gene lost 0 bases, with 13 bases spanning the gap. The germline V gene encodes CDR1 SNHLY and CDR2 FYNNEI. CDR3 in amino acids: CASSETLTEMNTEAFF. The CDR3 DNA reads TGTGCCAGCAGTGAAACCCTGACAGAAATGAACACTGAAGCTTTCTTT.

This chain links TRBV2 with TRBJ2-7; 10 positions agree with TRBD1. With 5 bases clipped from V and 5 bases from J, the junction kept 9 bases outside the gene matches. Germline loops: CDR1 SNHLY, CDR2 FYNNEI. The CDR3 has 15 residues. The CDR3 spells CASSPDRGRINEQYF. The CDR3 nucleotides are TGTGCCAGCAGTCCTGACAGGGGGCGCATCAACGAGCAGTACTTC.

The chain links TRBV7-8 to TRBJ1-2; 8 bases are a match to TRBD1. Germline V lookup: CDR1 SGHVS, CDR2 FQNEAQ. With V trimmed by 8 bases and J by 4 bases, 12 bases remained unmatched. The CDR3 is 15 amino acids. This CDR3 reads CASVGGRTGTYGYTF. The CDR3 DNA reads TGTGCCAGCGTTGGCGGGCGGACAGGGACCTATGGCTACACCTTC.

A word on this clone: One end of the junction varies from germline; a read error may be responsible. The same CDR3 also results from other DNA sequences found in this sample. The genes are TRBV5-8 and TRBJ2-6; 9 nucleotides align to TRBD1. The V gene's germline CDR1 is SGHTS and CDR2 YDEGEE. CDR3 length: 16 amino acids. CDR3 DNA: TGTGCCAGCAGCCTACAGGGGGCTGTGGGGGCTAACGTCCTGACTTTC. It specifies CASSLQGAVGANVLTF.

The V call is TRBV6-6, the J call TRBJ2-2; 8 positions agree with TRBD2. The germline CDR1 and CDR2 sequences are MNHNY and SVGAGI (reference sequence). J was trimmed by 3 bases and V by 5 bases; bases with no gene match: 5. The CDR3 has 15 residues. The chain's CDR3 is CASSESGSHTGELFF. The CDR3 bases are TGTGCCAGCAGTGAGAGCGGGAGCCACACCGGGGAGCTGTTTTTT.

The chain uses TRBV7-2 and TRBJ1-6, with a tentative D call TRBD1 (5 bases). Trimming took 3 bases from V and 2 from J, leaving 11 bases between them. This CDR3 contains 16 residues. The V gene's germline CDR1 is SGHTA and CDR2 FQGNSA. The CDR3 DNA reads TGTGCCAGCAGCTTCACAGGCGCCACCTATAATTCACCCCTCCACTTT. Protein: CASSFTGATYNSPLHF.

The J gene is TRBJ2-2, the V gene TRBV5-5, with 9 bases fitting TRBD1. Germline V CDR1 and CDR2: SGHKS, YYEKEE (reference sequence). The CDR3 loop spans 17 amino acids. Trimming took 0 bases from V and 3 from J; bases not matched to a gene: 6. CDR3 coding DNA: TGTGCCAGCAGCTTGGTCCCGGGACAGGGCGACACCGGGGAGCTGTTTTTT. Amino acid sequence: CASSLVPGQGDTGELFF.

The chain combines TRBV6-1 with TRBJ2-1; 9 bases line up with TRBD2. CDR1 is MNHNS and CDR2 is SASEGT in the germline V gene. This CDR3 contains 16 residues. The trim removed 4 bases at V and 4 bases at J, leaving 8 bases unmatched. This chain's CDR3 is CASSANLAGSYNEQFF. Written as DNA, the CDR3 is TGTGCCAGCAGTGCCAATCTAGCGGGATCGTACAATGAGCAGTTCTTC.

V gene TRBV19 combines with J gene TRBJ2-4; 7 positions agree with TRBD1. The CDR3 runs to 17 residues. With V trimmed by 5 bases and J by 1 base, 11 bases remained unmatched. Germline loops: CDR1 LNHDA, CDR2 SQIVND (reference sequence). The CDR3 protein is CASSRRQGRLAKNIQYF. In DNA, the CDR3 is TGTGCCAGTAGTCGACGACAGGGACGGTTGGCCAAAAACATTCAGTACTTC.

The J gene is TRBJ2-1, the V gene TRBV6-2 or TRBV6-3; 11 bases are a match to TRBD1. Trimming at V came to 2 bases and at J to 8 bases, leaving 17 bases not matched to a gene. The germline gives CDR1 MNHEY, CDR2 SVGEGT. CDR3 size: 19 residues. CDR3 nucleotide sequence: TGTGCCAGCAGTTACCCGAGTTTAGGGACAGGGGGGGCCCCGGATGAGCAGTTCTTC. Protein sequence: CASSYPSLGTGGAPDEQFF.

V usage is TRBV5-1 and J usage is TRBJ2-2; 11 positions agree with TRBD2. The V gene end was trimmed by 5 bases and the J gene end by 1 base; junction bases not matched to a gene: 1. CDR1 is SGHRS and CDR2 is YFSETQ in the germline V gene. This CDR3 contains 15 residues. The CDR3: CASRGTSGNTGELFF. DNA for the CDR3: TGCGCCAGCAGGGGGACTAGCGGGAACACCGGGGAGCTGTTTTTT.

The V and J genes are TRBV6-6 and TRBJ2-3; tentatively, D is TRBD1 (5 bases). The CDR3 contains 19 residues. Germline V lookup: CDR1 MNHNY, CDR2 SVGAGI (reference sequence). Trimming pared 5 bases from V and 3 bases from J, leaving 27 bases between. CDR3 residues: CASSPVQALLEVATDTQYF. The CDR3 DNA reads TGTGCCAGCAGTCCGGTACAGGCATTATTAGAGGTTGCAACAGATACGCAGTATTTT.

This clone was observed once. The J gene is TRBJ2-4, the V gene TRBV28; D is undetermined. V lost 2 bases and J lost 0, with 8 bases in between. CDR1 MDHEN and CDR2 SYDVKM come from the germline V gene. This CDR3 region has 15 residues. DNA of the CDR3: TGTGCCAGCAGTTTAAAGCTGTTAGCCAAAAACATTCAGTACTTC. It specifies CASSLKLLAKNIQYF.

CDR3 loop: CASSPGQGTGANVLTF. The CDR3 bases are TGTGCCAGCTCACCGGGACAGGGGACTGGGGCCAACGTCCTGACTTTC. The gene calls are TRBV18 and TRBJ2-6; 10 bases are shared with TRBD1. After removal of 3 bases from V and 2 bases from J, the junction contained 1 base not matched to a gene. This CDR3 is built from 16 residues. CDR1 and CDR2 from the germline V gene are KGHSH and LQKENI.

The chain employs TRBV21-1 and TRBJ1-5; TRBD1 is the table's D call and was not checked against the DNA. TRBV21-1 is shown as a pseudogene. The CDR3 loop spans 16 amino acids. The CDR3 DNA reads TGTGCCAGCAGCGCACAAAACAGGGAGAAAGGTCAGCCCCAGCATTTT. This encodes CASSAQNREKGQPQHF.

The chain carries TRBV29-1 and TRBJ2-1, with D possibly TRBD1 on 6 matching bases. V was pared by 4 bases and J by 3 bases, with 10 bases between. This CDR3 spans 13 amino acids. Germline V CDR1 and CDR2: SQVTM, ANQGSEA. This CDR3 reads CSVGRTDYNEQFF. CDR3 DNA: TGCAGCGTTGGGCGGACAGACTACAATGAGCAGTTCTTC.

The genes are TRBV12-3 or TRBV12-4 and TRBJ2-7; D remains unclear. Trimming left V 5 bases short and J 7 bases short, with 9 bases between. The CDR3 length is 11 residues. CDR3 in amino acids: CASSAKTEQYF. In DNA form, the CDR3 reads TGTGCCAGCAGTGCTAAGACAGAGCAGTACTTC.

This clone was counted only a few times. This chain joins TRBV5-6 and TRBJ1-1; D might be TRBD1 (6 bases). CDR1 is SGHDT and CDR2 is YYEEEE in the germline V gene. The V and J ends lost 4 bases and 3 bases respectively, with 13 bases between them. The CDR3 covers 14 residues. The CDR3 sequence: CASSLPTGHTEAFF. As DNA, the CDR3 is TGTGCCAGCAGCCTCCCCACAGGGCACACTGAAGCTTTCTTT.

The V and J genes are TRBV19 and TRBJ1-5; 8 bases map to TRBD1. The CDR3 extends over 16 amino acids. With V trimmed by 6 bases and J by 3 bases, 10 bases remained unmatched. Germline V gene lookup returns CDR1 LNHDA and CDR2 SQIVND (reference sequence). CDR3 sequence (DNA): TGTGCCAGTAGCCCGATGACAGGGGAGGCCAATCAGCCCCAGCATTTT. Its translation: CASSPMTGEANQPQHF.